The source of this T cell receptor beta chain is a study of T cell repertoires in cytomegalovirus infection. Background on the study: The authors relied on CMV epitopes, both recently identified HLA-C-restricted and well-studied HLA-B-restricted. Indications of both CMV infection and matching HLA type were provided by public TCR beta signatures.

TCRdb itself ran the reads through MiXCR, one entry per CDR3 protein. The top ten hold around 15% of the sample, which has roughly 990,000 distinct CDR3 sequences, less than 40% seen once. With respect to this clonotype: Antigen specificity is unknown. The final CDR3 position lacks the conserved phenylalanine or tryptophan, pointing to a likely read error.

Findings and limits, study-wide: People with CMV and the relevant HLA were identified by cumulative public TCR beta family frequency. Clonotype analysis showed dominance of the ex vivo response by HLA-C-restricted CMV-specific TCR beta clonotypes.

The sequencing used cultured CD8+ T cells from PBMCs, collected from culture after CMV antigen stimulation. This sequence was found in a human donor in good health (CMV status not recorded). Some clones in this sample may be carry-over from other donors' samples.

The CDR3 protein is CASRGLRSYEQYL. As DNA, the CDR3 is TGTGCCAGCCGGGGACTCCGCTCCTACGAGCAGTACCTC. The chain is built from TRBV27 and TRBJ2-7; tentative D call: TRBD2 (6 bases). CDR3 length: 13 amino acids. The germline V gene encodes CDR1 MNHEY and CDR2 SMNVEV (reference sequence). V lost 8 bases and J lost 0, with 11 bases in between.